The T cell receptor beta chain described here comes from a study of identical twins. The study, taken as a whole, reports: Out-of-frame alpha sequences shared between twins exhibited an excess of low generation probability. The authors drew conclusions from cross-sectional statistical analysis rather than following the same donors.

The V and J ends lost 2 bases and 2 bases, in that order; junction bases with no gene match: 3. The CDR3 runs 16 residues. CDR1 is KGHDR, CDR2 SFDVKD, per germline. Template switching, a step in the protocol, added a universal primer site, and cDNA carried unique molecular identifiers. TCRdb processed the 5' RACE reads anew with MiXCR; each CDR3 protein has one entry. The repertoire holds approximately 260,000 distinct CDR3 sequences, with around an eighth as singletons. This clonotype was seen repeatedly, ten times or more. Its specificity is not known. This receptor was identified in a woman aged 18-29 years in good health. The sequenced sample was memory (CD45RO+) T cells sorted from blood. The chain carries TRBV24-1 and TRBJ2-1; TRBD2 matches 9 bases. The CDR3 DNA is TGTGCCACCAGTGATTCTCGCGGGAGGGCCTACAATGAGCAGTTCTTC. It codes for CATSDSRGRAYNEQFF.